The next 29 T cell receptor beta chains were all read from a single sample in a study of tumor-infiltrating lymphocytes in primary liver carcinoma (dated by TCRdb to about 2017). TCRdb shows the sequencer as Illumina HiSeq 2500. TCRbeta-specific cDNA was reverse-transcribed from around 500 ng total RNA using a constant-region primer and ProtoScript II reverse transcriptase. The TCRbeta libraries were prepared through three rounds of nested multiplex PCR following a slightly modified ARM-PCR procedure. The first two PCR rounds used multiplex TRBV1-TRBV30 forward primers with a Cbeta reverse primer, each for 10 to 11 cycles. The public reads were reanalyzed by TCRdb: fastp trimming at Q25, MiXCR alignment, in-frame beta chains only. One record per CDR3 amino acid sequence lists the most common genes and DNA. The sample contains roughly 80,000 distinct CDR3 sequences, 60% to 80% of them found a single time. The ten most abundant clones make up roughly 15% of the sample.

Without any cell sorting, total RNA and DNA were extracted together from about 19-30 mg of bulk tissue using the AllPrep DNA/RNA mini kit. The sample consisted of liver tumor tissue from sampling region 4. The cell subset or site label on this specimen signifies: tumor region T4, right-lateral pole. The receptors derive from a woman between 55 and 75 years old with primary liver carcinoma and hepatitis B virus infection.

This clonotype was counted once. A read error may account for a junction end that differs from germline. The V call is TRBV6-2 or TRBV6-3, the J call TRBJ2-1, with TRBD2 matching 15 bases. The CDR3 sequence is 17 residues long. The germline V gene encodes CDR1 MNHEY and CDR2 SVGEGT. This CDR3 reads CTSTGTSGGSFYNEQFF. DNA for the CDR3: TGTACCAGCACCGGGACTAGCGGGGGGTCCTTTTACAATGAGCAGTTCTTC.

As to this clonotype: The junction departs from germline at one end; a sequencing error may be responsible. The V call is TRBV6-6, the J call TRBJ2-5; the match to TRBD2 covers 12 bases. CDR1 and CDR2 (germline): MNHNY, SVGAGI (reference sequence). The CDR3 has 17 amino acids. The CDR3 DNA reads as TGTGCCAGCAGTTACTCTGCTAGCGGGAGGGCCGAGGAGACTCAGCACTTC. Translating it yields CASSYSASGRAEETQHF.

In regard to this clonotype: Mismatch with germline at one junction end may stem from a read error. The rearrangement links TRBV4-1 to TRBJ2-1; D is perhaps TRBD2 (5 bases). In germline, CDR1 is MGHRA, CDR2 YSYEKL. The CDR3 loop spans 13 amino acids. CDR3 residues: CASSRDYYNAQFF. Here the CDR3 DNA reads TGCGCCAGCAGCCGCGACTATTACAATGCGCAGTTCTTC.

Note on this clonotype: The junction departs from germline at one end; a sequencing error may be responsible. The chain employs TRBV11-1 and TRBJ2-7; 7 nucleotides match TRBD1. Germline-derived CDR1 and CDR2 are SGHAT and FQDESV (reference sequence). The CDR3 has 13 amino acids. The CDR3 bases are TGTACCAGTAGCATCGGGGACAGCTACGAGCAGTACTTC. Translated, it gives CTSSIGDSYEQYF.

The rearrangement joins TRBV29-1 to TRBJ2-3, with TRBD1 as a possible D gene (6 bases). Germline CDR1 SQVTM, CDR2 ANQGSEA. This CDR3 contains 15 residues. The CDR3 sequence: CTVEGGYPNTDTQYF. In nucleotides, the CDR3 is TGCACCGTCGAAGGGGGATACCCAAACACAGATACGCAGTATTTT.

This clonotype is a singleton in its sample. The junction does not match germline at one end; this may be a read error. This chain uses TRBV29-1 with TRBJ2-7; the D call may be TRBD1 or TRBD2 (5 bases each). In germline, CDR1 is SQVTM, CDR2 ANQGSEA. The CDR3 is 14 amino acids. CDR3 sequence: CSAEGTVNPYEQYF. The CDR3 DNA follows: TGCAGCGCTGAGGGGACGGTCAACCCTTACGAGCAGTATTTC.

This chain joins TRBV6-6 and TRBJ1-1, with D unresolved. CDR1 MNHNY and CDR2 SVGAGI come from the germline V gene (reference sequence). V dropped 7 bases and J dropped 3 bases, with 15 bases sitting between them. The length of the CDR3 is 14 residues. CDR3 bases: TGTGCCAGCATTACCTCAGAAGTGGACACTGAAGCTTTCTTT. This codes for CASITSEVDTEAFF.

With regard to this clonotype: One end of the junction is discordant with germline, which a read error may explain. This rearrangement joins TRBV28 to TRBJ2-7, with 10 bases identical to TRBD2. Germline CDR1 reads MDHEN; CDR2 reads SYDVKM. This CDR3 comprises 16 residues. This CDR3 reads CASSSGLAVISYEQCF. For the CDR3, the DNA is TGTGCCAGCAGTTCTGGACTAGCGGTCATCTCCTACGAGCAGTGCTTC. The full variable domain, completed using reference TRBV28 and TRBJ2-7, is DVKVTQSSRYLVKRTGEKVFLECVQDMDHENMFWYRQDPGLGLRLIYFSYDVKMKEKGDIPEGYSVSREKKERFSLILESASTNQTSMYLCASSSGLAVISYEQCFGPGTRLTVT.

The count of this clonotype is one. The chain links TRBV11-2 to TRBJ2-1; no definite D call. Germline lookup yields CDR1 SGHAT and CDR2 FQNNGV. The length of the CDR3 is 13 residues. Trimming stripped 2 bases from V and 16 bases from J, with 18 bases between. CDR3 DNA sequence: TGTGCCAGCAGCTTATTGCAGAGCATTGAGTACTTCTTC. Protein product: CASSLLQSIEYFF.

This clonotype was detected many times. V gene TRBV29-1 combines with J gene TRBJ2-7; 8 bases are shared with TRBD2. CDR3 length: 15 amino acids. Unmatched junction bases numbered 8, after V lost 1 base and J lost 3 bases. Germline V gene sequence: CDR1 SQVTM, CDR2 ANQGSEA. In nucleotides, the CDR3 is TGCAGCGTTGAAGGCGGGAGGCCCCCATTCTACGAGCAGTACTTC. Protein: CSVEGGRPPFYEQYF.

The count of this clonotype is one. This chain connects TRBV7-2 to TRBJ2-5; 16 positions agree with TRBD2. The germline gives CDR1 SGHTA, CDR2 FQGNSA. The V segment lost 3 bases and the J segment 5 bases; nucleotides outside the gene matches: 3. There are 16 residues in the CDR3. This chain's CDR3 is CASSLGLAGGAETQYF. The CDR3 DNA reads TGTGCCAGCAGCTTGGGACTAGCGGGAGGGGCGGAGACCCAGTACTTC.

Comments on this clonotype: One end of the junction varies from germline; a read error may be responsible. CDR3 bases: TGTGCCAGCTGTTACTTGGCGGGAGACGTCGAGCAATACTTC. This translates into CASCYLAGDVEQYF. The chain is built from TRBV6-5 and TRBJ2-7; 7 bases match TRBD2. Looked up from germline, CDR1 is MNHEY and CDR2 is SVGAGI. The CDR3 is made up of 14 amino acids.

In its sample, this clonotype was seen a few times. In DNA, the CDR3 is TGTGCCAGCACCACAGCAGAGACCCAGTACTTC. Translated, it gives CASTTAETQYF. The V call is TRBV7-9, the J call TRBJ2-5; D gene ambiguous. CDR3 size: 11 residues. Trimming took 7 bases from V and 4 from J, leaving 7 bases between them. The V gene's germline CDR1 is SEHNR and CDR2 FQNEAQ (reference sequence).

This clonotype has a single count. The CDR3 sequence: CASSQDLVIQETQYF. CDR3 in DNA: TGTGCCAGCAGCCAGGATCTAGTCATTCAAGAGACCCAGTACTTC. The chain uses TRBV14 and TRBJ2-5; no clear D gene. V dropped 3 bases and J dropped 2 bases, with 13 bases sitting between them. This CDR3 has 15 residues. Germline-derived CDR1 and CDR2 are SGHDN and FVKESK.

CDR3 nucleotide sequence: TGTGCCAGCAGCCCTCCGCATGGAATGACCGGGGAGCTGTTTTTT. It translates to CASSPPHGMTGELFF. This sequence joins TRBV11-2 and TRBJ2-2; D gene ambiguous. This CDR3 spans 15 amino acids. V was cut by 5 bases and J by 5 bases, with 15 bases left in between. Germline values: CDR1 SGHAT, CDR2 FQNNGV.

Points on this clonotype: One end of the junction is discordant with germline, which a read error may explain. DNA of the CDR3: TGTGCCAGCAGCCTCCGGACTAGCGGGACGACACACGCCTCCTACAATGAGCAGTTTTTC. It specifies CASSLRTSGTTHASYNEQFF. V and J are TRBV6-1 and TRBJ2-1, with 12 bases aligning to TRBD2. CDR1 and CDR2 (germline): MNHNS, SASEGT. This CDR3 contains 20 residues.

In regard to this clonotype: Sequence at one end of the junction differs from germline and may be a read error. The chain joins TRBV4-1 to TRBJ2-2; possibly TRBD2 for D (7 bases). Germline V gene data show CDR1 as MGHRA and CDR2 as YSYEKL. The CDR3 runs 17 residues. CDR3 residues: CTSNQVDMGFPTGGLLF. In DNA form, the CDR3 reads TGCACCAGCAACCAAGTAGACATGGGATTTCCGACCGGGGGGCTGTTGTTT.

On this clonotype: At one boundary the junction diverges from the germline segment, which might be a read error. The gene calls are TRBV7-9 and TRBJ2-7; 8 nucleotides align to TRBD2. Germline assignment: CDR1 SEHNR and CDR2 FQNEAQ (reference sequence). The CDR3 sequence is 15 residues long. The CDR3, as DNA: TGTGCCAGCAACTTAGCAGGCCGGGAGGGCTACGAGCAGTACTTC. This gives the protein CASNLAGREGYEQYF.

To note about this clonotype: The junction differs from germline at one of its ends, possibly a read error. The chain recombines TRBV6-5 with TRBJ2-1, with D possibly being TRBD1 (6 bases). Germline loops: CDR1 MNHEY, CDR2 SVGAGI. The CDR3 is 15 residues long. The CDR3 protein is CASSPGQPTYHEQLF. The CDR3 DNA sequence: TGTGCCAGCAGTCCCGGACAGCCGACCTACCATGAGCAACTCTTC.

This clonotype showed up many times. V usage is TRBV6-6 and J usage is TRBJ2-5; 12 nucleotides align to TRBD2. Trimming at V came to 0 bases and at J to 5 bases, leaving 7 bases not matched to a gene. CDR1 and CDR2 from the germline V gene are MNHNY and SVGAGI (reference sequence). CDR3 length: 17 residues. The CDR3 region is CASSYSASGRAGETQYF. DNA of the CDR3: TGTGCCAGCAGTTACTCTGCTAGCGGGAGGGCCGGGGAGACCCAGTACTTC.

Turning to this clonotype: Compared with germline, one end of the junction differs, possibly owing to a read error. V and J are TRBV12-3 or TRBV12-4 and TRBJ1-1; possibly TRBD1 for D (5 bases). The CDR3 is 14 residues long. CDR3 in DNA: TGCGCCAGCAGTTTAGGCGGAGGTGTAGTTGGGGCTATCTTT. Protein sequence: CASSLGGGVVGAIF.

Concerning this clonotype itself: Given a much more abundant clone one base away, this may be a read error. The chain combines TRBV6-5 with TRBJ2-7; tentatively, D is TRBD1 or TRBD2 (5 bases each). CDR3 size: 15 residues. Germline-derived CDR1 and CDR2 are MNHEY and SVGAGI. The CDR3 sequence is CACSQAGTAMGGQYF. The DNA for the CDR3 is TGTGCCTGCAGTCAGGCCGGGACCGCCATGGGCGGGCAGTACTTC.

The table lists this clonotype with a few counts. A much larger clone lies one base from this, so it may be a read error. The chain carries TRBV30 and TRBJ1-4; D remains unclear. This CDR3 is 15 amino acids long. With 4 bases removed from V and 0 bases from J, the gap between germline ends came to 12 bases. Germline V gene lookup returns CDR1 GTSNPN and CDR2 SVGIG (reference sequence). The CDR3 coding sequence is TGTGCCTGGAATAACGTTGGGGCAACTAATGAAAAACTGTTTTTT. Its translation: CAWNNVGATNEKLFF.

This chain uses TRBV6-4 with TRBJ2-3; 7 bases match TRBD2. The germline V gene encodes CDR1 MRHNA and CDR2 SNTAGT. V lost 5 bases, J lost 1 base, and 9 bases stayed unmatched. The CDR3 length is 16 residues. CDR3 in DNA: TGTGCCAGCAGTCCAAGCGGGGCTGGGGGCACAGATACGCAGTATTTT. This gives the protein CASSPSGAGGTDTQYF.

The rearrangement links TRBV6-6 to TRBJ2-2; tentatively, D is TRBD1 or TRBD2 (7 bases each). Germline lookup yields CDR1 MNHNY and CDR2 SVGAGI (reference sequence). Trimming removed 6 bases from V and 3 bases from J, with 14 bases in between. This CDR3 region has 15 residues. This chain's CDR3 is CASSGEGAHTGELFF. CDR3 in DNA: TGTGCCAGCAGCGGGGAGGGGGCACACACCGGGGAGCTGTTTTTT.

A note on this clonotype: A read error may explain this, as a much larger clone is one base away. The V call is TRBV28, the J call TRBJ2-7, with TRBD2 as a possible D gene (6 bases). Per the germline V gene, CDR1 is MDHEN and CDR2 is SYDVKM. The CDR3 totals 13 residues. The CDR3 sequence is CASSLPGTFELYF. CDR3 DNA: TGTGCCAGCAGTTTACCGGGGACTTTCGAGCTGTACTTC.

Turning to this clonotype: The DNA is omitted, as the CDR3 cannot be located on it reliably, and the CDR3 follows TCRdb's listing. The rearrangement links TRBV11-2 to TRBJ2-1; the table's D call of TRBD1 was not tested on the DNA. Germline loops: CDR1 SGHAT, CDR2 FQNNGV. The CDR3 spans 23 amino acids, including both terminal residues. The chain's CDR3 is CASSLDPGHTSEQYFGPGDVQFF.

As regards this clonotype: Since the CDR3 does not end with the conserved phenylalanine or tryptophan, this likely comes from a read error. The CDR3 protein is CASGPRLAGGPRIKNIQYL. The CDR3 bases are TGTGCCAGTGGCCCTCGACTAGCGGGAGGGCCTCGGATCAAAAACATTCAGTACCTC. The chain uses TRBV11-2 and TRBJ2-4; 14 bases are shared with TRBD2. There are 19 residues in the CDR3. Germline values: CDR1 SGHAT, CDR2 FQNNGV. Germline trimming cut 9 bases from V and 3 bases from J; bases unmatched to any gene: 16.

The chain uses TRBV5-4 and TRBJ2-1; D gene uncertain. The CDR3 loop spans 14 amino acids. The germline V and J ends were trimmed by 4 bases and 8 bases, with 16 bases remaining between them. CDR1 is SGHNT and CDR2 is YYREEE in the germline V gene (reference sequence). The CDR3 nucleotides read TGTGCCAGCAGCAAAGTGGGTGCTTCGGATGAGCAGTTCTTC. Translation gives CASSKVGASDEQFF.